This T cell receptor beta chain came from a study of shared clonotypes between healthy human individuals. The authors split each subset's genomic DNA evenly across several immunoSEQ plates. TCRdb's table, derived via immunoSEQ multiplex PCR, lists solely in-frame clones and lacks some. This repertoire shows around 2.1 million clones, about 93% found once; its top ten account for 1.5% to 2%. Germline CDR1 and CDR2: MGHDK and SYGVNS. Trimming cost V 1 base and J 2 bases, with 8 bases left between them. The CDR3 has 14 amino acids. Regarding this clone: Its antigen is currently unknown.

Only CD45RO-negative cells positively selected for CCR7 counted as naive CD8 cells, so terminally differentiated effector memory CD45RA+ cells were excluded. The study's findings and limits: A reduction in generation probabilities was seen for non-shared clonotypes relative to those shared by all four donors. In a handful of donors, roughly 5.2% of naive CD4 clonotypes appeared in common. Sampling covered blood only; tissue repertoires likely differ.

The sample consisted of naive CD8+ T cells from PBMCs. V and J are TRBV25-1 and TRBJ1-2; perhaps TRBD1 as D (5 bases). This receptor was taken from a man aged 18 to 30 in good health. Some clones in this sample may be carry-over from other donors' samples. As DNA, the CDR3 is TGTGCCAGCAGTGAATGGGACGGGAACTATGGCTACACCTTC. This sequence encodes CASSEWDGNYGYTF.